The source of this T cell receptor (beta chain) is a study of CD8 T cells in ankylosing spondylitis. Points from the study as a whole: Seemingly distinctive of ankylosing spondylitis blood was a TCR beta motif formed by eight highly homologous variants.

Note on this clonotype: What it recognizes is unknown.

MiXCR, run by TCRdb on the 5' RACE reads, gives a single entry per CDR3 protein. The repertoire holds over 450,000 distinct CDR3 sequences, with 12% as singletons. Germline V CDR1 and CDR2: MNHNS, SASEGT. V dropped 8 bases and J dropped 8 bases, with 25 bases sitting between them. The CDR3 sequence is 16 residues long. Sequenced: blood, either unsorted or a sorted T cell fraction (not recorded which). This chain joins TRBV6-1 and TRBJ2-1; tentative D call: TRBD2 (6 bases). This TCR was sampled from a male donor with ankylosing spondylitis. The CDR3 DNA is TGTGCCAGCTCCGCACCGGCGGGACTGGCACTTGATGAGCAGTTCTTC. It codes for CASSAPAGLALDEQFF.